This TCR beta chain originates from a study of OX40 agonist ivuxolimab in advanced cancers. Study-wide background: Ivuxolimab, an antibody acting as an agonist of OX40 (CD134), was used to treat patients. Whole-study results and caveats: On average, a greater number of expanded clones characterised CD8+ T cells relative to CD4+. Both blood CD4+ and CD8+ T cells showed clonal growth by week 6 at 0.1 to 3.0 mg/kg.

Note on this clone: The antigen is not known.

Clones were read by immunoSEQ multiplex PCR, and TCRdb kept only the in-frame ones, dropping some. The table lists 95,000 to 100,000 clones, about 79% of them singletons, with more than 1.1% in the top ten. Enrollment shut out patients with autoimmune disease history or systemic immunosuppression. The sequence was collected from an adult with an advanced solid tumor such as melanoma, head and neck, liver or kidney cancer. The source material was CD4+ or CD8+ T cells sorted from blood, sampled in a trial of the OX40 agonist ivuxolimab.

The CDR3, as DNA: TGTGCCTGGAGTGTATCGAGGGGACCTTATAGCAATCAGCCCCAGCATTTT. It yields the protein CAWSVSRGPYSNQPQHF. The chain carries TRBV30 and TRBJ1-5; D may be TRBD1 (5 bases). V lost 0 bases and J 0 bases, leaving 15 bases between the germline ends. Germline lookup yields CDR1 GTSNPN and CDR2 SVGIG (reference sequence). The CDR3 runs 17 residues.